The rows below give T cell receptor beta chains drawn from one sample of a study of beta chain features in type 1 diabetes. Clones were sequenced by immunoSEQ multiplex PCR, and TCRdb holds only the in-frame ones, with some missing. The table lists hundreds of thousands of clones, 13% of them singletons. Sequenced: naive CD4+ T cells from blood. Every receptor here comes from a man aged 18 to 29 with type 1 diabetes. CDR3s include the opening cysteine and the closing phenylalanine or tryptophan. D genes are given only for firm matches. Clone size is stated in some rows and not others, as once, few, many or a class when expanded.

CDR3,DNA,J,V,size,D
CASSLGQGGYEQYF,TGTGCCAGCAGTCTTGGACAGGGTGGATACGAGCAGTACTTC,TRBJ2-7,TRBV6-5,NA,TRBD1
CASSLRTLDEKLFF,TGTGCCAGCAGCTTGAGAACCCTGGATGAAAAACTGTTTTTT,TRBJ1-4,TRBV7-9,NA,NA
CASSPPPRQGYEQYF,TGTGCCAGCTCACCACCTCCGAGACAGGGTTACGAGCAGTACTTC,TRBJ2-7,TRBV18,NA,TRBD1
CASSAQGADYEQYF,TGTGCCAGCAGTGCACAGGGGGCCGATTACGAGCAGTACTTC,TRBJ2-7,TRBV28,NA,TRBD1
CASSPTGKDGYTF,TGTGCCAGTAGCCCTACAGGGAAGGATGGCTACACCTTC,TRBJ1-2,TRBV19,NA,NA
CASSTTGEIQYF,TGTGCCAGCTCAACGACAGGGGAAATTCAGTACTTC,TRBJ2-4,TRBV18,few,TRBD1
CASSREGAVSNQPQHF,TGTGCCAGCAGCCGGGAGGGGGCAGTTAGCAATCAGCCCCAGCATTTT,TRBJ1-5,TRBV5-5,NA,TRBD1
CASSLRSGQLTSYEQYF,TGTGCCAGCAGTTTACGGTCCGGACAGCTCACTTCCTACGAGCAGTACTTC,TRBJ2-7,TRBV28,NA,NA
CASSVSSHGPSGNTIYF,TGTGCCAGCAGCGTAAGTTCCCACGGGCCCTCTGGAAACACCATATATTTT,TRBJ1-3,TRBV9,NA,NA
CASSLGGGQETQYF,TGTGCCAGCAGCTTAGGGGGTGGTCAGGAGACCCAGTACTTC,TRBJ2-5,TRBV11-2,NA,NA
CASSGPTGQATEAFF,TGTGCCAGCAGCGGACCTACGGGGCAGGCCACTGAAGCTTTCTTT,TRBJ1-1,TRBV9,NA,NA
CASSQAGAPGQLFF,TGTGCCAGCAGCCAAGCAGGGGCCCCCGGCCAGCTGTTCTTC,TRBJ2-1,TRBV14,few,NA
CAWKGGQGNQETQYF,TGTGCCTGGAAGGGGGGACAGGGTAACCAAGAGACCCAGTACTTC,TRBJ2-5,TRBV30,few,TRBD1
CASRPRVVAEQFF,TGCGCCAGCAGACCCAGGGTGGTCGCTGAGCAGTTCTTC,TRBJ2-1,TRBV5-1,NA,NA
CASSLVSGGVETQYF,TGTGCCAGCAGCTTAGTATCAGGGGGCGTAGAGACCCAGTACTTC,TRBJ2-5,TRBV7-8,NA,TRBD1
CASSQGTVYEKLFF,TGTGCCAGCAGCCAAGGGACAGTTTATGAAAAACTGTTTTTT,TRBJ1-4,TRBV4-2,NA,NA
CASSPIGDRKNIQYF,TGTGCCAGCAGCCCAATTGGGGACAGAAAAAACATTCAGTACTTC,TRBJ2-4,TRBV7-9,few,TRBD1
CASSLGSGTGELFF,TGTGCCAGCAGCTTGGGGTCCGGCACCGGGGAGCTGTTTTTT,TRBJ2-2,TRBV5-6,NA,NA
CASSLSLRGREAGANVLTF,TGCGCCAGCAGCTTATCGCTGAGGGGCCGGGAAGCTGGGGCCAACGTCCTGACTTTC,TRBJ2-6,TRBV5-1,NA,NA
CASSHPLTHIFSYNEQFF,TGCGCCAGCAGCCATCCCCTCACGCACATCTTCTCCTACAATGAGCAGTTCTTC,TRBJ2-1,TRBV4-1,NA,NA
CASSFGTAYNEQFF,TGTGCCAGCAGCTTCGGGACAGCTTACAATGAGCAGTTCTTC,TRBJ2-1,TRBV5-4,NA,TRBD1
CASKVGADTDTQYF,TGTGCCAGTAAGGTGGGCGCAGACACAGATACGCAGTATTTT,TRBJ2-3,TRBV19,few,NA
CASSLAEGTGMAIQYF,TGCGCCAGCAGCTTGGCCGAAGGGACAGGGATGGCCATTCAGTACTTC,TRBJ2-4,TRBV5-1,NA,TRBD1
CAWDSRGRDETQYF,TGTGCCTGGGACTCCAGGGGCAGGGACGAGACCCAGTACTTC,TRBJ2-5,TRBV30,NA,NA
CASSQDRAGYNEKLFF,TGTGCCAGCAGCCAAGATCGGGCGGGATATAATGAAAAACTGTTTTTT,TRBJ1-4,TRBV4-2,NA,NA
CAWKTGGSGNTIYF,TGTGCCTGGAAGACAGGCGGTTCTGGAAACACCATATATTTT,TRBJ1-3,TRBV30,NA,NA
CASSDNAPLLDGYTF,TGTGCCAGCAGTGATAATGCCCCGCTGCTTGATGGCTACACCTTC,TRBJ1-2,TRBV2,NA,NA
CASSLVRLPGYEQYF,TGTGCCAGCAGCTTAGTGAGACTCCCAGGCTACGAGCAGTACTTC,TRBJ2-7,TRBV7-2,few,NA
CASSEGLGTEAFF,TGTGCCAGCAGTGAAGGCCTGGGCACTGAAGCTTTCTTT,TRBJ1-1,TRBV25-1,few,NA
CASIPLTGPEQYF,TGTGCCAGCATACCCTTGACAGGACCCGAGCAGTACTTC,TRBJ2-7,TRBV7-8,few,NA
CASSIDVGGGAGRTEAFF,TGTGCCAGTAGTATAGATGTAGGAGGGGGGGCCGGTAGGACTGAAGCTTTCTTT,TRBJ1-1,TRBV19,few,NA
CASRPGGEETQYF,TGTGCCAGCAGACCGGGGGGCGAAGAGACCCAGTACTTC,TRBJ2-5,TRBV2,NA,NA
CASSQSASGGHLAYNEQFF,TGCGCCAGCAGCCAATCGGCTAGCGGGGGGCACCTCGCCTACAATGAGCAGTTCTTC,TRBJ2-1,TRBV4-1,NA,TRBD2
CASSNGAVNTEAFF,TGTGCCAGTAGTAACGGGGCCGTGAACACTGAAGCTTTCTTT,TRBJ1-1,TRBV19,NA,NA
CASSRTGGWDNEQFF,TGTGCCAGCAGTAGGACAGGGGGCTGGGACAATGAGCAGTTCTTC,TRBJ2-1,TRBV27,few,TRBD1
CASSGYHSGNTIYF,TGCGCCAGCAGTGGTTACCACTCTGGAAACACCATATATTTT,TRBJ1-3,TRBV23-1,few,NA
CASSDSYDQPQHF,TGTGCCAGCAGTGATTCTTACGATCAGCCCCAGCATTTT,TRBJ1-5,TRBV6-1,few,NA
CGSTGTYYGYTF,TGTGGCTCTACGGGGACCTACTATGGCTACACCTTC,TRBJ1-2,TRBV19,NA,NA
CASSFGGTSSYNEQFF,TGTGCCAGCAGCTTTGGGGGGACCAGCTCCTACAATGAGCAGTTCTTC,TRBJ2-1,TRBV7-9,few,NA
CASSFSVSSGGAQYNEQFF,TGTGCCAGCAGCTTTAGCGTCTCCAGCGGGGGGGCGCAATACAATGAGCAGTTCTTC,TRBJ2-1,TRBV7-2,few,TRBD2
CAWSGQGVSPLHF,TGTGCCTGGAGTGGGCAGGGGGTGTCACCCCTCCACTTT,TRBJ1-6,TRBV30,NA,TRBD1
CASSPVLRRHTEAFF,TGTGCCAGCAGCCCCGTGTTACGGAGGCACACTGAAGCTTTCTTT,TRBJ1-1,TRBV7-2,few,NA
CASSFGQGSVGYTF,TGTGCCAGCAGCTTTGGACAGGGATCGGTTGGCTACACCTTC,TRBJ1-2,TRBV7-8,NA,TRBD1
CASRTGDSYEQYF,TGTGCCAGCCGGACAGGGGACTCCTACGAGCAGTACTTC,TRBJ2-7,TRBV28,NA,TRBD1
CASSVGGWPAYGYTF,TGTGCCAGCAGTGTTGGGGGCTGGCCAGCCTATGGCTACACCTTC,TRBJ1-2,TRBV2,few,NA
CASSIWEKEKLFF,TGTGCCAGTAGTATATGGGAAAAAGAAAAACTGTTTTTT,TRBJ1-4,TRBV19,few,NA
CASSMSGKASNQPQHF,TGTGCCAGTAGTATGTCGGGGAAGGCTAGCAATCAGCCCCAGCATTTT,TRBJ1-5,TRBV19,few,NA